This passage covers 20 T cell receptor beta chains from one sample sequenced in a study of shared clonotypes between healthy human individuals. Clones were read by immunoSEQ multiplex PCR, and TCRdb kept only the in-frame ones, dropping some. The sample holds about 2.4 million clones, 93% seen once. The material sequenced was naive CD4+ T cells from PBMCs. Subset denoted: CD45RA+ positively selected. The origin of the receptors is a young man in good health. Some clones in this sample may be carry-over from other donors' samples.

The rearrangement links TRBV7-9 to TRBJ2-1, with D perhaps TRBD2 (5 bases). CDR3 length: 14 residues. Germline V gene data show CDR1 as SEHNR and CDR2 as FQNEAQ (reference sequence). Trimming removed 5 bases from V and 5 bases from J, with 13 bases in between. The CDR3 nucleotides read TGTGCCAGCAGCCCAGCGGACGGGAACAATGAGCAGTTCTTC. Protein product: CASSPADGNNEQFF.

The CDR3 nucleotides are TGTGCCAGCAGCCCCCAGGGAGGACAGGCTCGAAACACCATATATTTT. Protein sequence: CASSPQGGQARNTIYF. The rearrangement joins TRBV4-2 to TRBJ1-3; 7 bases fit TRBD1. This CDR3 region has 16 residues. V shed 4 bases and J 5 bases; nucleotides not matched to a gene: 11. CDR1 is LGHNA and CDR2 is YNFKEQ in the germline V gene.

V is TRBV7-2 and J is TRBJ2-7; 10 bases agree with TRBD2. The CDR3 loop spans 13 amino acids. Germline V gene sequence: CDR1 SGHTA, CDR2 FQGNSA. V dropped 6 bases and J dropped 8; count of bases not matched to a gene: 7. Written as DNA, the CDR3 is TGTGCCAGCAGTCAAGCGGGAGGGGGAAAGCAGTACTTC. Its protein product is CASSQAGGGKQYF.

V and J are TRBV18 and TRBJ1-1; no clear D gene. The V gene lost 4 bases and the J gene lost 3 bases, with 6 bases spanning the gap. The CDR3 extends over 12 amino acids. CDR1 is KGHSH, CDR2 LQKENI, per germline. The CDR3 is CASSQKDTEAFF. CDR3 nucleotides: TGTGCCAGCTCACAAAAGGACACTGAAGCTTTCTTT.

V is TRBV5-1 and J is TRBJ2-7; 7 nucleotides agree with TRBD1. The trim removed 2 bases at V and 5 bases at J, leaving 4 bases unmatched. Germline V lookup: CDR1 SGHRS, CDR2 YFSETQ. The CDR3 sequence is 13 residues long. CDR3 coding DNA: TGCGCCAGCAGCTTCCCGACAGGGAACGAGCAGTACTTC. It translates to CASSFPTGNEQYF.

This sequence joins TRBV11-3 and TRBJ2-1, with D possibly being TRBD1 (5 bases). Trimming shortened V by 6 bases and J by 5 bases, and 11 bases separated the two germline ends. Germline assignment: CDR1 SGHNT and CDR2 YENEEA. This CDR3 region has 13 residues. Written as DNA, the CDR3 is TGTGCCAGCAGTCTGGGGCCAAACAATGAGCAGTTCTTC. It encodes CASSLGPNNEQFF.

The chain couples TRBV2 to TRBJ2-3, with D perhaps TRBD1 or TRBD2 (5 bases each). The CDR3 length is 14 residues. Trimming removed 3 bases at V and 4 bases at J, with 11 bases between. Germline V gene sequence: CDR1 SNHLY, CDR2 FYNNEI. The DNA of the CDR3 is TGTGCCAGCAGTGAGGGACGGACCTCAGATACGCAGTATTTT. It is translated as CASSEGRTSDTQYF.

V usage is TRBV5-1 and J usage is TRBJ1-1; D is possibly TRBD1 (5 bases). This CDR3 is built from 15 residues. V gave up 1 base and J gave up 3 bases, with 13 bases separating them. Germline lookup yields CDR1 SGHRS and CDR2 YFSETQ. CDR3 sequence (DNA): TGCGCCAGCAGCTTGATAGGGACGGGGGACACTGAAGCTTTCTTT. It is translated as CASSLIGTGDTEAFF. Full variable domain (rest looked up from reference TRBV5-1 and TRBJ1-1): KAGVTQTPRYLIKTRGQQVTLSCSPISGHRSVSWYQQTPGQGLQFLFEYFSETQRNKGNFPGRFSGRQFSNSRSEMNVSTLELGDSALYLCASSLIGTGDTEAFFGQGTRLTVV.

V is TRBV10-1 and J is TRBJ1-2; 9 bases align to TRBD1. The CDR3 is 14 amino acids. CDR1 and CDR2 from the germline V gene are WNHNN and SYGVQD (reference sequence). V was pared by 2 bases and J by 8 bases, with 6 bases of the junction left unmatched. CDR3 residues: CASSEGGTGHGYTF. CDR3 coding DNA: TGCGCCAGCAGTGAGGGGGGGACAGGGCACGGCTACACCTTC.

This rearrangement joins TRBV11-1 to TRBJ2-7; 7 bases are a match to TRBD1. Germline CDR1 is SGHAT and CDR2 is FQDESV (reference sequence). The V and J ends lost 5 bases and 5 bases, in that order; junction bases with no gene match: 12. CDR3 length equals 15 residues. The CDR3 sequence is CASSHDGDRDHEQYF. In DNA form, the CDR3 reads TGTGCCAGCAGCCACGATGGAGACAGGGACCACGAGCAGTACTTC.

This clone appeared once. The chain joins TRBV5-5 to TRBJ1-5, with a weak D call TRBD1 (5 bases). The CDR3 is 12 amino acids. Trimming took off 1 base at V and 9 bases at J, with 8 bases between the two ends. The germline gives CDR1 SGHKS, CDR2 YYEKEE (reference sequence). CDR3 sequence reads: CASSLQGRPQHF. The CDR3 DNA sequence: TGTGCCAGCAGCTTGCAGGGTCGGCCCCAGCATTTT.

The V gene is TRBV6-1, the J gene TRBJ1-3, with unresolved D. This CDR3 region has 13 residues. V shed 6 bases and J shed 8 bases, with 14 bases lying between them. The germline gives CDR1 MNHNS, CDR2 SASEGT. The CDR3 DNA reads TGTGCCAGCAGACCCGGAACTGGGGACACCATATATTTT. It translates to CASRPGTGDTIYF.

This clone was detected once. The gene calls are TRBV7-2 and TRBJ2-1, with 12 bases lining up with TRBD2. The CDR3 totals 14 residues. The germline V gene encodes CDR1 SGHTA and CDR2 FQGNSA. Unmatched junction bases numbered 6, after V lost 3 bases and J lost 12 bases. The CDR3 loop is CASSFGLAGGWQFF. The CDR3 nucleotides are TGTGCCAGCAGCTTTGGTCTAGCGGGAGGGTGGCAGTTCTTC.

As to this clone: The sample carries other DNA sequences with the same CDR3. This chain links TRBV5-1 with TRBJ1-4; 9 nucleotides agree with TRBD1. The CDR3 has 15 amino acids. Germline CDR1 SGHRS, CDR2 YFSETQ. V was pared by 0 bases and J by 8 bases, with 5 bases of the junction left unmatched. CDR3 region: CASSLVGQGGEKLFF. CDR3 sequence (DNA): TGCGCCAGCAGCTTGGTGGGACAGGGAGGGGAAAAACTGTTTTTT.

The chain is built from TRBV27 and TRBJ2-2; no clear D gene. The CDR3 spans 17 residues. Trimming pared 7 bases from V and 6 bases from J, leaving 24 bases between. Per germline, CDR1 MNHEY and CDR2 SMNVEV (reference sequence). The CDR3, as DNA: TGTGCCAGCAACCCCCTTGGTATCGCAGATAAAGCCGGGGAGCTGTTTTTT. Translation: CASNPLGIADKAGELFF.

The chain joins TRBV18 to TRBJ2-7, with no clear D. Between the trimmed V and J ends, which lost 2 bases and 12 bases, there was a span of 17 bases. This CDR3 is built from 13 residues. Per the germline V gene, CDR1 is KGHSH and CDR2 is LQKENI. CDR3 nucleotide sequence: TGTGCCAGCTCACCAACGGACCGCATTCAGCTGTACTTC. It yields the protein CASSPTDRIQLYF.

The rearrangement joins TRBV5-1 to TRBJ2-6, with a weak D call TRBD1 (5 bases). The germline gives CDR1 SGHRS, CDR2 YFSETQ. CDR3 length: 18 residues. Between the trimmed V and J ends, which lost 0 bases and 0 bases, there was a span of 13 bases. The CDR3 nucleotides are TGCGCCAGCAGCTTGGTGGGTCAGGGCGCCTCTGGGGCCAACGTCCTGACTTTC. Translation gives CASSLVGQGASGANVLTF.

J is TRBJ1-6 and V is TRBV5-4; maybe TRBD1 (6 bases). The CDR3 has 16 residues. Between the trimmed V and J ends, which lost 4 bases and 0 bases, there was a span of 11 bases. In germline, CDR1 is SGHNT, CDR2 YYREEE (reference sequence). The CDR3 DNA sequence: TGTGCCAGCAGCCCGGAGGGGGGCTCCTATAATTCACCCCTCCACTTT. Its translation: CASSPEGGSYNSPLHF.

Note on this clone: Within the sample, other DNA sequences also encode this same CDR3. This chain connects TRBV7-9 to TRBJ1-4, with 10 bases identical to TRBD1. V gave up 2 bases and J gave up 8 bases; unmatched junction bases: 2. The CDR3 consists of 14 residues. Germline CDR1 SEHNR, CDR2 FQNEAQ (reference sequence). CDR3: CASSLKGQGEKLFF. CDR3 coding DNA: TGTGCCAGCAGCTTAAAGGGACAGGGGGAAAAACTGTTTTTT.

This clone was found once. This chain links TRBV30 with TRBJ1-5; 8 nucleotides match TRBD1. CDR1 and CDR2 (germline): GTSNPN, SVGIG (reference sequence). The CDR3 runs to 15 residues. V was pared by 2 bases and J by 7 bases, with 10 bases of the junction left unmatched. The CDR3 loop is CAWSPRDRGEQPQHF. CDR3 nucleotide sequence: TGTGCCTGGAGTCCGAGAGACAGGGGAGAACAGCCCCAGCATTTT.